These 17 T cell receptor beta chains were all obtained from the same sample, sequenced in a study of blood T cell repertoires in COVID-19. Profiling relied on immunoSEQ multiplex PCR, and the TCRdb table lists in-frame clones only, not all of them. The table shows tens of thousands of clones, with around 80% occurring only once. The sequenced sample consisted of peripheral blood. These receptors all stem from a man aged 55 to 70 with acute or convalescent COVID-19.

V usage is TRBV7-6 and J usage is TRBJ2-5; perhaps TRBD1 as D (6 bases). Per the germline V gene, CDR1 is SGHVS and CDR2 is FNYEAQ. The V gene lost 7 bases and the J gene lost 2 bases, with 26 bases spanning the gap. The CDR3 is 18 residues long. DNA of the CDR3: TGTGCCAGCATTGACGGTAGTGGGACACAAGCATTTCAAGAGACCCAGTACTTC. Protein sequence: CASIDGSGTQAFQETQYF.

The chain carries TRBV11-2 and TRBJ2-1; 8 nucleotides match TRBD1. Trimming at V came to 5 bases and at J to 2 bases, leaving 5 bases not matched to a gene. In germline, CDR1 is SGHAT, CDR2 FQNNGV. The CDR3 loop spans 15 amino acids. The CDR3 coding sequence is TGTGCCAGCAGCCCAGGGGGCGGGGCCTACAATGAGCAGTTCTTC. This encodes CASSPGGGAYNEQFF. The entire variable domain, with the rest obtained from reference TRBV11-2 and TRBJ2-1, is as follows: EAGVAQSPRYKIIEKRQSVAFWCNPISGHATLYWYQQILGQGPKLLIQFQNNGVVDDSQLPKDRFSAERLKGVDSTLKIQPAKLEDSAVYLCASSPGGGAYNEQFFGPGTRLTVL.

The gene calls are TRBV19 and TRBJ1-5; D not certain. There are 13 residues in the CDR3. The V gene lost 1 base and the J gene lost 3 bases, with 4 bases spanning the gap. Germline CDR1 reads LNHDA; CDR2 reads SQIVND (reference sequence). The CDR3 region is CASSIGDNQPQHF. The DNA of the CDR3 is TGTGCCAGTAGTATAGGAGACAATCAGCCCCAGCATTTT.

The chain couples TRBV5-6 to TRBJ1-1, with 8 bases matching TRBD1. This CDR3 comprises 16 residues. V dropped 2 bases and J dropped 1; count of bases not matched to a gene: 7. The germline CDR1 and CDR2 sequences are SGHDT and YYEEEE. CDR3 region: CASSLGSGGRNTEAFF. The DNA of the CDR3 is TGTGCCAGCAGCTTAGGCTCAGGGGGCCGGAACACTGAAGCTTTCTTT.

The CDR3 nucleotides read TGTGCCAGCAGTCCGACAGGGAGCGGGCAGCCCCAGCATTTT. It codes for CASSPTGSGQPQHF. The chain combines TRBV6-5 with TRBJ1-5; 7 bases line up with TRBD1. The V segment lost 5 bases and the J segment 7 bases; nucleotides outside the gene matches: 8. Germline V lookup: CDR1 MNHEY, CDR2 SVGAGI. The CDR3 is made up of 14 amino acids.

This clone came up once. V is TRBV27 and J is TRBJ2-1; D perhaps matches TRBD1 (7 bases). The CDR3 covers 14 residues. Germline lookup yields CDR1 MNHEY and CDR2 SMNVEV (reference sequence). Between the trimmed V and J ends, which lost 8 bases and 3 bases, there was a span of 14 bases. CDR3 nucleotide sequence: TGTGCCAGCCAGGGGGACTCTAGCTACAATGAGCAGTTCTTC. Amino acid sequence: CASQGDSSYNEQFF.

This chain joins TRBV7-2 and TRBJ1-6; D is possibly TRBD1 (5 bases). CDR1 SGHTA and CDR2 FQGNSA come from the germline V gene. The CDR3 has 14 residues. V lost 6 bases and J 8 bases, leaving 14 bases between the germline ends. CDR3 amino acids: CASSRDYTDSPLHF. Here the CDR3 DNA reads TGTGCCAGCAGTCGGGACTATACGGATTCACCCCTCCACTTT.

The chain uses TRBV4-1 and TRBJ1-2, with 8 bases matching TRBD1. This CDR3 has 18 amino acids. Germline loops: CDR1 MGHRA, CDR2 YSYEKL. After removal of 1 base from V and 0 bases from J, the junction contained 10 bases not matched to a gene. For the CDR3, the DNA is TGCGCCAGCAGCCAAGGGCTTGGACAGGGAACGACTAACTATGGCTACACCTTC. Amino acids: CASSQGLGQGTTNYGYTF.

The rearrangement links TRBV5-5 to TRBJ1-3; D unresolved. Germline CDR1 reads SGHKS; CDR2 reads YYEKEE (reference sequence). The CDR3 has 15 residues. V was pared by 7 bases and J by 0 bases, with 14 bases between. The CDR3 region has the DNA TGTGCCAGCCTCGAGACGGAGAGCTCTGGAAACACCATATATTTT. Encoded protein: CASLETESSGNTIYF.

V is TRBV6-1 and J is TRBJ1-5; 10 positions agree with TRBD1. The CDR3 length is 16 residues. V dropped 4 bases and J dropped 3; count of bases not matched to a gene: 6. The germline gives CDR1 MNHNS, CDR2 SASEGT. CDR3 nucleotide sequence: TGTGCCAGCAGTGGTTGGGACAGGGGTTCCAATCAGCCCCAGCATTTT. Amino acids: CASSGWDRGSNQPQHF.

The chain recombines TRBV2 with TRBJ2-1, with 7 bases identical to TRBD2. Germline CDR1 is SNHLY and CDR2 is FYNNEI. The CDR3 sequence is 16 residues long. V lost 2 bases, J lost 0 bases, and 4 bases stayed unmatched. This chain's CDR3 is CASSERGGSSYNEQFF. CDR3 sequence (DNA): TGTGCCAGCAGTGAAAGGGGAGGGAGCTCCTACAATGAGCAGTTCTTC. Full variable domain (remainder filled in from reference TRBV2 and TRBJ2-1): EPEVTQTPSHQVTQMGQEVILRCVPISNHLYFYWYRQILGQKVEFLVSFYNNEISEKSEIFDDQFSVERPDGSNFTLKIRSTKLEDSAMYFCASSERGGSSYNEQFFGPGTRLTVL.

The J gene is TRBJ2-3, the V gene TRBV4-1, with a weak D call TRBD2 (6 bases). V lost 3 bases and J lost 2, with 12 bases in between. The CDR3 has 15 amino acids. CDR1 is MGHRA, CDR2 YSYEKL, per germline. CDR3 nucleotides: TGCGCCAGCAGCCATGGAGGGAAGGACACAGATACGCAGTATTTT. Translating it yields CASSHGGKDTDTQYF.

The chain has TRBV7-9 and TRBJ1-1, with unresolved D. This CDR3 has 13 amino acids. In germline, CDR1 is SEHNR, CDR2 FQNEAQ (reference sequence). The germline V and J ends were trimmed by 6 bases and 7 bases, with 15 bases remaining between them. Here the CDR3 DNA reads TGTGCCAGCAGATTGGTGGAGGGAGGTGAAGCTTTCTTT. Translation gives CASRLVEGGEAFF.

The chain employs TRBV7-9 and TRBJ1-1, with D maybe TRBD1 (6 bases). Trimming stripped 6 bases from V and 0 bases from J, with 23 bases between. CDR1 and CDR2 from the germline V gene are SEHNR and FQNEAQ (reference sequence). This CDR3 has 18 amino acids. This chain's CDR3 is CASRPSIGGAAVNTEAFF. CDR3 coding DNA: TGTGCCAGCAGGCCGTCTATAGGGGGGGCCGCGGTGAACACTGAAGCTTTCTTT.

The V and J genes are TRBV13 and TRBJ1-3, with a possible D match to TRBD1 (6 bases). V lost 4 bases and J 4 bases, leaving 14 bases between the germline ends. CDR1 PRHDT and CDR2 FYEKMQ come from the germline V gene (reference sequence). The CDR3 runs to 15 residues. The CDR3 sequence is CASSWPTGSGNTIYF. DNA of the CDR3: TGTGCCAGCAGCTGGCCTACAGGGTCCGGAAACACCATATATTTT. The variable domain in full, completed from reference TRBV13 and TRBJ1-3, reads AAGVIQSPRHLIKEKRETATLKCYPIPRHDTVYWYQQGPGQDPQFLISFYEKMQSDKGSIPDRFSAQQFSDYHSELNMSSLELGDSALYFCASSWPTGSGNTIYFGEGSWLTVV.

The rearrangement joins TRBV18 to TRBJ1-4; 7 positions agree with TRBD1. Germline V CDR1 and CDR2: KGHSH, LQKENI. Trimming removed 5 bases from V and 5 bases from J; junction bases left unmatched: 8. This CDR3 is built from 15 residues. The CDR3 nucleotides read TGTGCCAGCTCAGAAAACAGGGGATTGAATGAAAAACTGTTTTTT. Amino acids: CASSENRGLNEKLFF. The full variable domain, its missing parts supplied by reference TRBV18 and TRBJ1-4, is NAGVMQNPRHLVRRRGQEARLRCSPMKGHSHVYWYRQLPEEGLKFMVYLQKENIIDESGMPKERFSAEFPKEGPSILRIQQVVRGDSAAYFCASSENRGLNEKLFFGSGTQLSVL.

This chain connects TRBV5-5 to TRBJ2-2, with D unclear. This CDR3 is built from 14 residues. V gave up 0 bases and J gave up 3 bases, with 6 bases separating them. The germline CDR1 and CDR2 sequences are SGHKS and YYEKEE (reference sequence). CDR3 nucleotide sequence: TGTGCCAGCAGCTTGGGGGCTGACACCGGGGAGCTGTTTTTT. This sequence encodes CASSLGADTGELFF.